Following are 4 T cell receptor beta chains from one sample sequenced in a study of cytomegalovirus exposure and HLA in healthy donors. The primer mix had 60 Vbeta and 13 Jbeta primers. This table comes from immunoSEQ multiplex PCR, and its TCRdb copy is limited to in-frame clones, with some not included. The top ten hold 1.5% to 2% of the sample, which has just over 150,000 clones, approximately 86% seen once. Input material: PBMCs. The receptor source for this set is a woman aged 18-29 years in good health and CMV-seronegative.

The chain couples TRBV5-1 to TRBJ2-2; TRBD1 might be the D (5 bases). V shed 4 bases and J shed 7 bases, with 14 bases lying between them. Germline CDR1 reads SGHRS; CDR2 reads YFSETQ. The CDR3 spans 14 residues. The DNA of the CDR3 is TGCGCCAGCAGCCTCGGAAGTCAGGGCGGGGAGCTGTTTTTT. Translated, it gives CASSLGSQGGELFF. Looking up the rest from reference TRBV5-1 and TRBJ2-2 gives the full variable domain: KAGVTQTPRYLIKTRGQQVTLSCSPISGHRSVSWYQQTPGQGLQFLFEYFSETQRNKGNFPGRFSGRQFSNSRSEMNVSTLELGDSALYLCASSLGSQGGELFFGEGSRLTVL.

This chain links TRBV6-1 with TRBJ2-3; D call uncertain. CDR1 MNHNS and CDR2 SASEGT come from the germline V gene. Trimming cost V 0 bases and J 0 bases, with 7 bases left between them. The CDR3 runs to 15 residues. In DNA form, the CDR3 reads TGTGCCAGCAGTGAAGCTACAGCTAGCACAGATACGCAGTATTTT. This encodes CASSEATASTDTQYF.

This clone has only one observation. The CDR3 loop reads CASSTTYQETQYF. The CDR3 bases are TGTGCCAGCAGCACAACGTACCAAGAGACCCAGTACTTC. V is TRBV4-2 and J is TRBJ2-5; D is ambiguous. Between the trimmed V and J ends, which lost 5 bases and 0 bases, there was a span of 7 bases. This CDR3 contains 13 residues. Germline lookup yields CDR1 LGHNA and CDR2 YNFKEQ.

The genes are TRBV7-9 and TRBJ2-7; 12 bases match TRBD2. The germline V gene has CDR1 SEHNR and CDR2 FQNEAQ (reference sequence). Losses at the gene ends were 4 bases for V and 2 bases for J; bases not matched to a gene: 9. There are 17 residues in the CDR3. The CDR3: CASSSTRLAGATYEQYF. CDR3 sequence (DNA): TGTGCCAGCAGCTCAACACGACTAGCGGGGGCTACCTACGAGCAGTACTTC.